The clone carrying this T cell receptor (beta chain) was seen more than once but under ten times. Via MiXCR, TCRdb re-called the 5' RACE reads, giving one row per CDR3 protein. The data hold 450,000 or so distinct CDR3 sequences, with roughly a quarter observed a single time. V was cut by 0 bases and J by 10 bases, with 9 bases left in between. Germline values: CDR1 SGHRS, CDR2 YFSETQ. CDR3 length equals 12 residues. These data come from a study of identical twins. The sample was also reused in another study, on T cells expressing NK-cell markers. That paper adds: Eight donors were sequenced, seven testing HCMV-seropositive and one testing seronegative. For six donors, the dominant NKG2C+ clonotypes made up roughly 1.0-8% of their CD8+ T cells.

The chain joins TRBV5-1 to TRBJ2-3, with D tentatively TRBD1 or TRBD2 (6 bases each). The origin of this receptor is a woman aged 18-30 years in good health. The sequencing input was CD4+ T cells sorted from blood. The CDR3 DNA reads as TGCGCCAGCAGCTTGGAGGGGGGTTCGCAGTATTTT. Protein product: CASSLEGGSQYF.